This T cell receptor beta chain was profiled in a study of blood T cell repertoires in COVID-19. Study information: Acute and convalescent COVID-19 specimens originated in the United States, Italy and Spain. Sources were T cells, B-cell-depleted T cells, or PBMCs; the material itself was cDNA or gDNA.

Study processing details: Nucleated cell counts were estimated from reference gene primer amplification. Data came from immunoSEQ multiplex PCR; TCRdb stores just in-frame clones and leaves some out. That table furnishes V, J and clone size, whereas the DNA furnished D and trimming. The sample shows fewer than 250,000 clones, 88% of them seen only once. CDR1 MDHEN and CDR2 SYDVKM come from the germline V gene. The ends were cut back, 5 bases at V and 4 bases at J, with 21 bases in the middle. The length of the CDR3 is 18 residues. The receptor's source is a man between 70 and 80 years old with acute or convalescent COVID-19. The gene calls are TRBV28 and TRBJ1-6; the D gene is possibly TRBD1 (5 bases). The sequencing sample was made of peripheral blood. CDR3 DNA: TGTGCCAGCAGTCAAACCGAGATAGGGGCGGGGTATAATTCACCCCTCCACTTT. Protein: CASSQTEIGAGYNSPLHF. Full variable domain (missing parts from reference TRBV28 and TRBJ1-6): DVKVTQSSRYLVKRTGEKVFLECVQDMDHENMFWYRQDPGLGLRLIYFSYDVKMKEKGDIPEGYSVSREKKERFSLILESASTNQTSMYLCASSQTEIGAGYNSPLHFGNGTRLTVT.